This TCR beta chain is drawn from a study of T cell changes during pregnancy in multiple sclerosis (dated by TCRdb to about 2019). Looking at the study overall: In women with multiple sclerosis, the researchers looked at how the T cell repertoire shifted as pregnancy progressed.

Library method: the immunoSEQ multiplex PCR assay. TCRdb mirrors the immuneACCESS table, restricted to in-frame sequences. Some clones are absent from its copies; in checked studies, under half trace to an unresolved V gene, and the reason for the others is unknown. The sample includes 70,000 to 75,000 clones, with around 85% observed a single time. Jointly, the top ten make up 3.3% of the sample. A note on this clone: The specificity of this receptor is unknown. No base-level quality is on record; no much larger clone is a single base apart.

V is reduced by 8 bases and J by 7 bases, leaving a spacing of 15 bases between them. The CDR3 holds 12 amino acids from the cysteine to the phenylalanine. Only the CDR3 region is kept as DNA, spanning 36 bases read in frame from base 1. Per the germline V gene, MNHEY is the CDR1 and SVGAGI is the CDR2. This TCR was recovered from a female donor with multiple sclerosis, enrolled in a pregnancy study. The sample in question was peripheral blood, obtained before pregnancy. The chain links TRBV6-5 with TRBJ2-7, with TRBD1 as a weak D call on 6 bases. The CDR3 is CASRDTVYEQYF. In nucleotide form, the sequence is TGTGCCAGCCGGGACACGGTGTATGAGCAGTACTTC.